Listed here is a single T cell receptor beta chain. The data derive from a study of blood T cell repertoires in COVID-19. Study details: From T cells, B-cell-depleted T cells, or PBMCs came the material, which was cDNA or gDNA.

From germline, CDR1 is SEHNR and CDR2 FQNEAQ (reference sequence). This CDR3 has 15 amino acids. V was pared by 5 bases and J by 4 bases, with 4 bases of the junction left unmatched. In the authors' methods: Amplification from reference gene primers served as the basis for estimated nucleated cell counts. Data came from immunoSEQ multiplex PCR; TCRdb stores just in-frame clones and leaves some out. V and J calls and clone size are copied from that table; D and trimming were computed from the DNA. The sample has under 80,000 clones, approximately 80% seen once. The TCR sequence derives from a man at least 80 years old with acute or convalescent COVID-19. The V and J genes are TRBV7-9 and TRBJ2-3; 12 positions agree with TRBD2. The sequenced material came from peripheral blood. CDR3: CASSRLAGESDTQYF. The CDR3 region has the DNA TGTGCCAGCAGCCGACTAGCGGGAGAGTCAGATACGCAGTATTTT.